A single sample is the source of the 18 T cell receptor beta chains below, sequenced in a study of blood T cell repertoires in COVID-19 (TCRdb year 2020). Library preparation employed the immunoSEQ multiplex PCR assay. TCRdb provides this immuneACCESS table in a form limited to in-frame rearrangements. Some clones are lacking; in checked studies, under half of them reflect an unresolved V gene, and why the rest are absent is not known. The sample table records around 26,000 clones; approximately 88% of these occur just once. 4.9% of the sample lies in the top ten. Sequences were obtained from peripheral blood. All receptors come from a man aged 65 to 79 with active COVID-19.

The CDR3 spells CASSPDRGNGYTF. The DNA for the CDR3 is TGTGCCAGCAGCCCGGACAGGGGTAATGGCTACACCTTC. V gene TRBV7-2 combines with J gene TRBJ1-2; 9 bases are a match to TRBD1. CDR3 length: 13 residues. Losses at the gene ends were 5 bases for V and 6 bases for J; bases not matched to a gene: 4. The germline V gene has CDR1 SGHTA and CDR2 FQGNSA. Full variable domain (remainder filled in from reference TRBV7-2 and TRBJ1-2): GAGVSQSPSNKVTEKGKDVELRCDPISGHTALYWYRQSLGQGLEFLIYFQGNSAPDKSGLPSDRFSAERTGGSVSTLTIQRTQQEDSAVYLCASSPDRGNGYTFGSGTRLTVV.

The chain combines TRBV15 with TRBJ2-3; 8 nucleotides align to TRBD2. CDR1 LNHNV and CDR2 YYDKDF come from the germline V gene (reference sequence). V lost 5 bases to trimming and J lost 0 bases; unmatched junction nucleotides: 10. The CDR3 is 17 residues long. CDR3 DNA: TGTGCCACCAGCGACGAACGTCGGGGGGGTAGCACAGATACGCAGTATTTT. Translation: CATSDERRGGSTDTQYF.

This chain links TRBV5-8 with TRBJ1-1; no clear D gene. Trimming removed 0 bases at V and 2 bases at J, with 11 bases between. The CDR3 is 15 amino acids. Germline V gene lookup returns CDR1 SGHTS and CDR2 YDEGEE. The CDR3 nucleotides read TGTGCCAGCAGCTTGGTCCCGGGGAGAAACACTGAAGCTTTCTTT. It yields the protein CASSLVPGRNTEAFF.

V and J are TRBV15 and TRBJ2-7; the match to TRBD2 covers 10 bases. The V gene's germline CDR1 is LNHNV and CDR2 YYDKDF (reference sequence). V lost 0 bases, J lost 7 bases, and 6 bases stayed unmatched. This CDR3 is built from 15 residues. The CDR3 here is CATSREPSGGLEQYF. The CDR3 coding sequence is TGTGCCACCAGCAGAGAGCCTAGCGGGGGCTTAGAGCAGTACTTC.

This clone was recorded a few times. The chain carries TRBV18 and TRBJ2-7, with 10 bases lining up with TRBD2. With 5 bases clipped from V and 5 bases from J, the junction kept 3 bases outside the gene matches. Germline CDR1 and CDR2: KGHSH and LQKENI. CDR3 size: 13 residues. The CDR3 here is CASSAGTSDEQYF. The CDR3 DNA is TGTGCCAGCTCAGCCGGGACTAGCGACGAGCAGTACTTC.

J is TRBJ2-1 and V is TRBV3-1 (or the pseudogene TRBV3-2); 12 positions agree with TRBD2. The ends lost 5 bases at V and 7 bases at J; junction bases unmatched: 6. The CDR3 runs 15 residues. Germline V gene data show CDR1 as LGHDT and CDR2 as YNNKEL (reference sequence). This chain's CDR3 is CASSVTSGGKNEQFF. The DNA of the CDR3 is TGTGCCAGCAGCGTCACTAGCGGGGGGAAAAATGAGCAGTTCTTC.

The rearrangement joins TRBV4-3 to TRBJ2-5, with no clear D. Germline values: CDR1 LGHNA, CDR2 YSLEER. The CDR3 is made up of 16 amino acids. V was trimmed by 4 bases and J by 5 bases, leaving 20 bases between them. The CDR3 bases are TGCGCCAGCAGCCCCAAGACATCAGCTTTGTTGGAGACCCAGTACTTC. This codes for CASSPKTSALLETQYF.

A single count supports this clone. The rearrangement uses TRBV7-6 and TRBJ2-5, with 13 bases that match TRBD2. CDR3 length equals 15 residues. Germline V gene sequence: CDR1 SGHVS, CDR2 FNYEAQ. V lost 0 bases, J lost 5 bases, and 0 bases stayed unmatched. The chain's CDR3 is CASSLATSGGETQYF. The DNA of the CDR3 is TGTGCCAGCAGCTTAGCGACTAGCGGGGGGGAGACCCAGTACTTC.

This rearrangement joins TRBV19 to TRBJ2-7, with TRBD2 matching 8 bases. V dropped 3 bases and J dropped 0; count of bases not matched to a gene: 4. There are 15 residues in the CDR3. Looked up from germline, CDR1 is LNHDA and CDR2 is SQIVND (reference sequence). The CDR3 coding sequence is TGTGCCAGTAGTATCGGCGGGGGGAGCTCCTACGAGCAGTACTTC. Protein: CASSIGGGSSYEQYF.

V and J are TRBV5-1 and TRBJ2-1; TRBD2 might be the D (6 bases). Trimming cost V 5 bases and J 6 bases, with 15 bases left between them. The CDR3 spans 14 residues. Germline values: CDR1 SGHRS, CDR2 YFSETQ. CDR3 DNA sequence: TGCGCCAGCAGGGAGCAGGGACTTGCCAATGAGCAGTTCTTC. It specifies CASREQGLANEQFF. The full variable domain, its missing parts supplied by reference TRBV5-1 and TRBJ2-1, is KAGVTQTPRYLIKTRGQQVTLSCSPISGHRSVSWYQQTPGQGLQFLFEYFSETQRNKGNFPGRFSGRQFSNSRSEMNVSTLELGDSALYLCASREQGLANEQFFGPGTRLTVL.

J is TRBJ2-7 and V is TRBV7-9; D is uncertain. Per germline, CDR1 SEHNR and CDR2 FQNEAQ (reference sequence). This CDR3 is built from 11 residues. V was shortened by 5 bases and J by 3 bases, with 5 bases between the two germline ends. The CDR3 region is CASSPFYEQYF. In DNA form, the CDR3 reads TGTGCCAGCAGCCCCTTCTACGAGCAGTACTTC.

The chain recombines TRBV6-5 with TRBJ1-6, with 11 bases that match TRBD1. After removal of 6 bases from V and 10 bases from J, the junction contained 5 bases not matched to a gene. Germline V lookup: CDR1 MNHEY, CDR2 SVGAGI. This CDR3 has 14 amino acids. CDR3 region: CASRPGTGGSPLHF. The CDR3 bases are TGTGCCAGCAGGCCCGGGACAGGGGGATCACCCCTCCACTTT.

The chain uses TRBV4-3 and TRBJ1-2; D unresolved. From germline, CDR1 is LGHNA and CDR2 YSLEER. With 3 bases removed from V and 2 bases from J, the gap between germline ends came to 13 bases. This CDR3 contains 15 residues. The DNA for the CDR3 is TGCGCCAGCAGCCAGTCTGACGGAGGGAACTATGGCTACACCTTC. This sequence encodes CASSQSDGGNYGYTF.

J is TRBJ1-1 and V is TRBV2; D uncertain. The CDR3 contains 13 residues. Between the trimmed V and J ends, which lost 8 bases and 0 bases, there was a span of 10 bases. Germline V lookup: CDR1 SNHLY, CDR2 FYNNEI. Here the CDR3 reads CASLGSVNTEAFF. As DNA, the CDR3 is TGTGCCAGCTTGGGGAGCGTGAACACTGAAGCTTTCTTT.

The table lists this clone with a few counts. The chain combines TRBV7-2 with TRBJ2-7, with TRBD2 matching 8 bases. CDR3 length: 16 residues. CDR1 and CDR2 (germline): SGHTA, FQGNSA. V dropped 3 bases and J dropped 4; count of bases not matched to a gene: 11. CDR3 in DNA: TGTGCCAGCAGCTTGGTCCAGGCGGGGGGCCCTTACGAGCAGTACTTC. The encoded protein is CASSLVQAGGPYEQYF.

The CDR3 DNA sequence: TGTGCCACCCAGGGTACAGATACGCAGTATTTT. This encodes CATQGTDTQYF. The V and J genes are TRBV12-3 or TRBV12-4 and TRBJ2-3; maybe TRBD1 (5 bases). Trimming removed 10 bases from V and 3 bases from J, with 8 bases in between. The CDR3 contains 11 residues.

The genes are TRBV11-3 and TRBJ2-5, with D possibly TRBD1 on 6 matching bases. With 5 bases removed from V and 7 bases from J, the gap between germline ends came to 20 bases. CDR1 is SGHNT and CDR2 is YENEEA in the germline V gene. The CDR3 runs 15 residues. CDR3 sequence (DNA): TGTGCCAGCAGCCAGGGGATGGACAGTCGTGGGACCCAGTACTTC. Its translation: CASSQGMDSRGTQYF.

The rearrangement joins TRBV6-2 or TRBV6-3 to TRBJ2-1; D gene ambiguous. This CDR3 has 11 amino acids. The germline V gene encodes CDR1 MNHEY and CDR2 SVGEGT. V lost 5 bases to trimming and J lost 6 bases, with 5 bases between them. The CDR3 sequence: CASSRGNEQFF. CDR3 coding DNA: TGTGCCAGCAGTCGCGGCAATGAGCAGTTCTTC.